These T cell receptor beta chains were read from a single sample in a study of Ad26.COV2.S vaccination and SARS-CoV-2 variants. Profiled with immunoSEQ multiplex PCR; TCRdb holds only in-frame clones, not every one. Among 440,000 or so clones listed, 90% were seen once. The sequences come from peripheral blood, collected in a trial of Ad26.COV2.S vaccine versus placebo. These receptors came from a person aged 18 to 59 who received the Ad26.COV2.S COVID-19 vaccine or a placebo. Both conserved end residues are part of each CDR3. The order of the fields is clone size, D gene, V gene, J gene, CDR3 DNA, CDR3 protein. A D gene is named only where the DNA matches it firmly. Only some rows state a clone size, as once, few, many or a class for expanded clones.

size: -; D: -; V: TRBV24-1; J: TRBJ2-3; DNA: TGTGCCACCAGTGTGGGGTACACAGATACGCAGTATTTT; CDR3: CATSVGYTDTQYF
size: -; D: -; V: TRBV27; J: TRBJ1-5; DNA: TGTGCCAGCAGGGGAAGCAATCAGCCCCAGCATTTT; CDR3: CASRGSNQPQHF
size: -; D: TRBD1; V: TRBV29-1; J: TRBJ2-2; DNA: TGCAGCGTTAGGGGGCGGAACACCGGGGAGCTGTTTTTT; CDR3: CSVRGRNTGELFF
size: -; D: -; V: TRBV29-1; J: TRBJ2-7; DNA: TGCAGCGCTAGGGGAGGTAAAAACTACGAGCAGTACTTC; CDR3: CSARGGKNYEQYF
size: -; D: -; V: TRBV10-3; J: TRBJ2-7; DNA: TGTGCCATCAGTGATATAAGTGCTGGGCAGTACTTC; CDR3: CAISDISAGQYF
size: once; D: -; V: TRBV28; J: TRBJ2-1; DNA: TGTGCCAGCAGTGCCGACTACAATGAGCAGTTCTTC; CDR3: CASSADYNEQFF
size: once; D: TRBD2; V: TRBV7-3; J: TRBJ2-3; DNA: TGTGCCAGCAGCCTGGGACTAGCGGGAGAAGTTAAAAGGGGGACAGATACGCAGTATTTT; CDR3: CASSLGLAGEVKRGTDTQYF
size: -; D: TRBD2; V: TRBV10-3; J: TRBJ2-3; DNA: TGTGCCATCAGCGGGGGACTAGCGGTCGGACCGGATACGCAGTATTTT; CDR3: CAISGGLAVGPDTQYF
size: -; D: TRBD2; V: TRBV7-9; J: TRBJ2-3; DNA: TGTGCCAGCAGCTTAGTGGGCGGGAGGGCCGATACGCAGTATTTT; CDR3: CASSLVGGRADTQYF
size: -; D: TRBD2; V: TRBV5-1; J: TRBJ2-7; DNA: TGCGCCAGCATGGGACTAGCGGGGGGCACCTACGAGCAGTACTTC; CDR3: CASMGLAGGTYEQYF
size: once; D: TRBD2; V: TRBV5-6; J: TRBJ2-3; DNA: TGTGCCAGCAGCTTGGTCGGGAGGCCAGATACGCAGTATTTT; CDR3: CASSLVGRPDTQYF
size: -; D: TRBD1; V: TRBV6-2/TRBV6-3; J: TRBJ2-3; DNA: TGTGCCAGCAGTTACAGGATCGGCTGGACAGGGGGAACAGATACGCAGTATTTT; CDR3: CASSYRIGWTGGTDTQYF
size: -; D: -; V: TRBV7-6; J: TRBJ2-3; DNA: TGTGCCAGCAGCTTAGCGTGGGCGAGCACAGATACGCAGTATTTT; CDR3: CASSLAWASTDTQYF
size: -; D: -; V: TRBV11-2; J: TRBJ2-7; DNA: TGTGCCAGCAGCCCGAGGATGTTGACAACCTACGAGCAGTACTTC; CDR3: CASSPRMLTTYEQYF
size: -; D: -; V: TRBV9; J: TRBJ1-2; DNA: TGTGCCAGCAGCGGCTATGGCTACACCTTC; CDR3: CASSGYGYTF
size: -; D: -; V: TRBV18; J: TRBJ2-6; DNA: TGTGCCAGCTCCCCCGGCGTGACTGGGGCCAACGTCCTGACTTTC; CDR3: CASSPGVTGANVLTF